The next 27 T cell receptor beta chains were all read from a single sample in a study of blood T cells in healthy people across ages. Sample-barcoded 5' priming and a J-beta primer mix drove a second PCR of 7 to 11 cycles. TCRdb re-analysed the 5' RACE reads in MiXCR, keeping a single row per CDR3 protein. The sample shows some 900,000 distinct CDR3 sequences, more than 25% of them seen only once. The sequencing sample was made of blood. The receptors originated from a woman of 80 years or more in good health.

This clonotype was seen many times. The chain has TRBV9 and TRBJ2-1, with D possibly TRBD2 on 5 matching bases. The CDR3 totals 15 residues. Germline CDR1 reads SGDLS; CDR2 reads YYNGEE. V gave up 0 bases and J gave up 1 base, with 8 bases separating them. CDR3 coding DNA: TGTGCCAGCAGCGTAGGAGGGCCATCCTACAATGAGCAGTTCTTC. It codes for CASSVGGPSYNEQFF. Combining the CDR3 with reference TRBV9 and TRBJ2-1 gives the whole variable domain DSGVTQTPKHLITATGQRVTLRCSPRSGDLSVYWYQQSLDQGLQFLIQYYNGEERAKGNILERFSAQQFPDLHSELNLSSLELGDSALYFCASSVGGPSYNEQFFGPGTRLTVL.

This clonotype was seen ten or more times. The rearrangement links TRBV12-3 or TRBV12-4 to TRBJ1-2; the D is unclear. The CDR3 runs 15 residues. Trimming left V 0 bases short and J 8 bases short, with 16 bases between. DNA for the CDR3: TGTGCCAGCAGTTTAGCCTCAACGGGGTTCGCAGGCTACACCTTC. The encoded protein is CASSLASTGFAGYTF.

About this clonotype: A read error is possible here, since a much larger clone lies one base away. This sequence joins TRBV12-3 or TRBV12-4 and TRBJ2-1; TRBD2 matches at 15 bases. This CDR3 contains 16 residues. The ends lost 11 bases at V and 9 bases at J; junction bases unmatched: 14. The CDR3 region has the DNA TGTGCCGCATATGGCGGGACTAGCGGGGGGCAGGGTGAGCAGTTCTTC. Translation gives CAAYGGTSGGQGEQFF.

The V gene is TRBV6-5, the J gene TRBJ2-2, with 9 nucleotides matching TRBD2. Germline values: CDR1 MNHEY, CDR2 SVGAGI. V lost 5 bases to trimming and J lost 7 bases; unmatched junction nucleotides: 11. This CDR3 has 16 amino acids. CDR3 DNA sequence: TGTGCCAGCAGTCTAATTACGACTAGCGGTAGCGGGGAGCTGTTTTTT. Its translation is CASSLITTSGSGELFF.

This clonotype occurred many times. The genes are TRBV10-3 and TRBJ2-1, with D maybe TRBD2 (5 bases). Germline CDR1 and CDR2: ENHRY and SYGVKD. The CDR3 is made up of 13 amino acids. Trimming removed 3 bases at V and 4 bases at J, with 7 bases between. The CDR3 nucleotides read TGTGCCATCAGTGAATCGGGGTACAATGAGCAGTTCTTC. This translates into CAISESGYNEQFF.

The chain is built from TRBV27 and TRBJ2-7, with 8 nucleotides matching TRBD1. V shed 5 bases, J shed 5 bases, and the junction held 11 bases outside the gene matches. This CDR3 is built from 15 residues. Germline assignment: CDR1 MNHEY and CDR2 SMNVEV (reference sequence). The CDR3 nucleotides read TGTGCCAGCAGTCCCCTTCGGACAGGGCTTGACGAGCAGTACTTC. Translated: CASSPLRTGLDEQYF.

The sample holds many counts of this clonotype. V is TRBV7-2 and J is TRBJ1-5; no reliable D call. Trimming cost V 1 base and J 5 bases, with 12 bases left between them. CDR3 size: 15 residues. Germline CDR1 SGHTA, CDR2 FQGNSA. The CDR3 region is CASSLVPGQDQPQHF. In DNA form, the CDR3 reads TGTGCCAGCAGCTTAGTTCCGGGCCAGGATCAGCCCCAGCATTTT.

This clonotype was recorded at least ten times. The chain joins TRBV24-1 to TRBJ2-5, with 11 bases lining up with TRBD2. V dropped 1 base and J dropped 2; count of bases not matched to a gene: 2. The CDR3 is 16 residues long. Germline CDR1 is KGHDR and CDR2 is SFDVKD. The CDR3 nucleotides are TGTGCCACCAGTGATTTTGCTAGCGGGGGGCAAGAGACCCAGTACTTC. This gives the protein CATSDFASGGQETQYF.

The sample holds many counts of this clonotype. The chain joins TRBV7-2 to TRBJ2-1; tentative D call: TRBD2 (6 bases). This CDR3 contains 15 residues. Germline CDR1 and CDR2: SGHTA and FQGNSA. V lost 3 bases, J lost 4 bases, and 13 bases lay in between. The DNA for the CDR3 is TGTGCCAGCAGCTTCTACAGGACTACGTACAATGAGCAGTTCTTC. It yields the protein CASSFYRTTYNEQFF.

This clonotype was detected only a few times. This clone may be a read error of a much larger clone one base away. The rearrangement uses TRBV3-1 and TRBJ2-1; D not certain. Trimming shortened V by 1 base and J by 6 bases, and 10 bases separated the two germline ends. CDR1 and CDR2 (germline): LGHDT, YNNKEL (reference sequence). This CDR3 has 14 amino acids. This CDR3 reads CASSQVQRCNEQFF. CDR3 DNA: TGTGCCAGCAGCCAAGTCCAGCGTTGCAATGAGCAGTTCTTC.

This clonotype was seen more than once but under ten times. This may be a read error, as it is one base from a much larger clone. The J gene is TRBJ2-3, the V gene TRBV12-3 or TRBV12-4; D possibly corresponds to TRBD2 (7 bases). The V gene lost 3 bases and the J gene lost 4 bases, with 20 bases spanning the gap. This CDR3 is 17 amino acids long. The CDR3 is CASSFFPRRGGADTQYF. In DNA, the CDR3 is TGTGCCAGCAGTTTCTTTCCCCGGAGGGGGGGCGCAGATACGCAGTATTTT.

The V gene is TRBV7-2, the J gene TRBJ2-5; 9 bases fit TRBD1. CDR1 and CDR2 from the germline V gene are SGHTA and FQGNSA. V gave up 1 base and J gave up 5 bases; unmatched junction bases: 5. CDR3 size: 15 residues. The DNA of the CDR3 is TGTGCCAGCAGCTTAGACAGGGGGCTTAAGGAGACCCAGTACTTC. Translation: CASSLDRGLKETQYF.

This clonotype was observed once. This sequence may be a read error, since a much larger clone differs from it by one base. The CDR3 bases are TGTGCCAGCAGCTTAAAACGGAACGCTGAAGCTTTCTTT. It encodes CASSLKRNAEAFF. The rearrangement links TRBV7-9 to TRBJ1-1, with D uncertain. CDR1 SEHNR and CDR2 FQNEAQ come from the germline V gene (reference sequence). The CDR3 is 13 residues long.

At least ten counts were recorded for this clonotype. The chain joins TRBV7-2 to TRBJ2-1, with D tentatively TRBD1 or TRBD2 (5 bases each). Germline CDR1 SGHTA, CDR2 FQGNSA. V was cut by 5 bases and J by 0 bases, with 17 bases left in between. The CDR3 runs to 17 residues. The CDR3 protein is CASSKEGTFSSYNEQFF. Here the CDR3 DNA reads TGTGCCAGCAGCAAAGAAGGGACCTTCAGCTCCTACAATGAGCAGTTCTTC.

Points on this clonotype: This clone may be a read error of a much larger clone one base away. J is TRBJ2-5 and V is TRBV7-6; D may be TRBD2 (5 bases). Per germline, CDR1 SGHVS and CDR2 FNYEAQ. The CDR3 contains 14 residues. In DNA form, the CDR3 reads TGTCCCAGCAGCTTCGACAACCGGGGTGAGACCCAGTACTTC. It specifies CPSSFDNRGETQYF.

V and J are TRBV7-9 and TRBJ2-1; 14 nucleotides agree with TRBD2. CDR1 and CDR2 (germline): SEHNR, FQNEAQ (reference sequence). Unmatched junction bases numbered 7, after V lost 8 bases and J lost 1 base. The CDR3 totals 17 residues. CDR3 nucleotide sequence: TGTGCCAGCGGACTAGCGGGGGGCGTCAGGTCCTACAATGAGCAGTTCTTC. Amino acid sequence: CASGLAGGVRSYNEQFF.

This clonotype was seen at least ten times. The V gene is TRBV6-2 or TRBV6-3, the J gene TRBJ1-5; D gene unclear. The V end lost 7 bases, the J end lost 7 bases, and 17 bases lay between the germline ends. Germline V gene lookup returns CDR1 MNHEY and CDR2 SVGEGT. The CDR3 is made up of 14 amino acids. CDR3 sequence reads: CASIERELGQPQHF. In nucleotides, the CDR3 is TGTGCCAGCATTGAGAGGGAGTTGGGACAGCCCCAGCATTTT.

This clonotype occurred a few times. The V gene is TRBV6-2 or TRBV6-3, the J gene TRBJ1-2; 7 nucleotides line up with TRBD1. Germline V gene lookup returns CDR1 MNHEY and CDR2 SVGEGT. V shed 6 bases, J shed 4 bases, and the junction held 8 bases outside the gene matches. CDR3 length equals 14 residues. The CDR3 nucleotides are TGTGCCAGCAGACCCACAGGGGAGGTCTATGGCTACACCTTC. Its protein product is CASRPTGEVYGYTF.

V is TRBV20-1 and J is TRBJ1-5; maybe TRBD1 (6 bases). CDR1 and CDR2 (germline): DFQATT, SNEGSKA (reference sequence). The CDR3 consists of 15 residues. The V and J ends lost 0 bases and 7 bases respectively, with 16 bases between them. DNA of the CDR3: TGCAGTGCTAGAGATACGGGGGCGGGAGGACAGCCCCAGCATTTT. Translation gives CSARDTGAGGQPQHF.

The chain is built from TRBV11-2 and TRBJ1-2; D unclear. The V and J ends lost 1 base and 8 bases respectively, with 14 bases between them. The CDR3 consists of 14 residues. Germline V CDR1 and CDR2: SGHAT, FQNNGV. The CDR3 sequence is CASSLVLGQRGYTF. The CDR3 DNA sequence: TGTGCCAGCAGCTTAGTGCTTGGGCAAAGGGGCTACACCTTC.

This clonotype showed up just a few times. Possible read error: a much larger clone is one base away. This chain connects TRBV27 to TRBJ2-1; 7 nucleotides agree with TRBD1. With the DNA end fitting TRBJ2-7 better, the J assignment may be wrong. The CDR3 covers 16 residues. Germline V gene sequence: CDR1 MNHEY, CDR2 SMNVEV (reference sequence). CDR3 sequence: CASSLYGDRLYNEQYF. CDR3 DNA sequence: TGTGCCAGCAGTTTATATGGGGACAGATTATACAATGAGCAGTACTTC.

A remark on this clonotype: A much larger clone sits a single nucleotide away, making a read error possible. The chain employs TRBV29-1 and TRBJ1-2, with D perhaps TRBD1 (6 bases). CDR1 is SQVTM and CDR2 is ANQGSEA in the germline V gene. The CDR3 covers 13 residues. V lost 4 bases to trimming and J lost 4 bases, with 13 bases between them. CDR3 loop: CSVGVGGSYGYTF. The CDR3 DNA sequence: TGCAGCGTTGGTGTGGGGGGCAGCTATGGCTACACCTTC.

This clonotype was picked up many times. The gene calls are TRBV20-1 and TRBJ2-3; TRBD1 agrees at 10 bases. The J segment lost 1 base and the V segment lost 6 bases, leaving 7 bases of the junction unmatched. Germline V gene data show CDR1 as DFQATT and CDR2 as SNEGSKA (reference sequence). There are 15 residues in the CDR3. The CDR3 coding sequence is TGCAGTGCGGGGGGGGACAGGGGCCGCACAGATACGCAGTATTTT. Translated, it gives CSAGGDRGRTDTQYF.

CDR3 protein: CASSSTPTIGNEQYF. The CDR3 DNA reads TGTGCCAGCAGCTCAACGCCGACTATCGGTAATGAGCAGTACTTC. The chain employs TRBV7-8 and TRBJ2-5, with D maybe TRBD2 (5 bases). This CDR3 has 15 amino acids. Germline-derived CDR1 and CDR2 are SGHVS and FQNEAQ. V was cut by 4 bases and J by 11 bases, with 23 bases left in between.

This clonotype was detected ten times or more. The rearrangement uses TRBV20-1 and TRBJ2-5, with TRBD2 identical over 11 bases. Per germline, CDR1 DFQATT and CDR2 SNEGSKA (reference sequence). The CDR3 has 14 amino acids. Trimming at V came to 6 bases and at J to 2 bases, leaving 5 bases not matched to a gene. Here the CDR3 reads CSATRLAGQETQYF. In nucleotides, the CDR3 is TGCAGTGCGACGAGACTAGCGGGACAAGAGACCCAGTACTTC.

This clonotype has at least ten counts. This chain joins TRBV7-2 and TRBJ2-3; a weak D match, TRBD2 (6 bases). The CDR3 loop spans 12 amino acids. CDR1 is SGHTA and CDR2 is FQGNSA in the germline V gene. V was cut by 5 bases and J by 8 bases, with 11 bases left in between. DNA of the CDR3: TGTGCCAGCAGCCGGGACTTTGGTACGCAGTATTTT. It encodes CASSRDFGTQYF.

This clonotype was counted ten times or more. The chain joins TRBV7-2 to TRBJ2-2, with D unclear. This CDR3 is built from 13 residues. The germline V gene has CDR1 SGHTA and CDR2 FQGNSA. Trimming removed 5 bases at V and 4 bases at J, with 8 bases between. The CDR3 region is CASSPWGTGELFF. The CDR3 DNA sequence: TGTGCCAGCAGCCCATGGGGCACCGGGGAGCTGTTTTTT.